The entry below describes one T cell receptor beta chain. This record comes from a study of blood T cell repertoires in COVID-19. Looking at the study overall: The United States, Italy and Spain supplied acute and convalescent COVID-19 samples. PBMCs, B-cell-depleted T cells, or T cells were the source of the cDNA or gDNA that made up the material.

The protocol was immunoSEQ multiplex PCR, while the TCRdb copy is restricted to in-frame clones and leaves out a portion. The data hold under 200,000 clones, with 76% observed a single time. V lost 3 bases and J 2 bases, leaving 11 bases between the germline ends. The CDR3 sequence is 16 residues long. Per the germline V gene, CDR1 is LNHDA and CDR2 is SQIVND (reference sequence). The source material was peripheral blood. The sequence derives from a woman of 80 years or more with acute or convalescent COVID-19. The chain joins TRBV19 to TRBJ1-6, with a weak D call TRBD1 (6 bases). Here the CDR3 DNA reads TGTGCCAGTAGTATTCGGGACACAGCCTATAATTCACCCCTCCACTTT. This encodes CASSIRDTAYNSPLHF.